The T cell receptor beta chain described here comes from a study of regulatory T cells in long-lasting Graves disease. As to time point: newly diagnosed GD, antithyroid drugs for less than 3 months. Preparation of the TCR library used RNA extracted from PBMCs. Arm-PCR with iRepertoire HTBI primers amplified the CDR3 regions for these TCR beta libraries. TCRdb reanalysed the multiplex PCR reads using MiXCR and keeps one entry per CDR3 protein. This sample yields over 300,000 distinct CDR3 sequences, of which roughly a sixth are seen a single time; 22% belongs to the top ten. Findings and limits, study-wide: Favored usage of TRBV28, TRBJ1-2 and TRBJ2-5 was recorded in persistent disease.

With 0 bases removed from V and 0 bases from J, the gap between germline ends came to 13 bases. The V gene's germline CDR1 is SGHRS and CDR2 YFSETQ. The CDR3 is made up of 17 amino acids. Ten or more counts support this clonotype. Its target is not known. The TCR originated in a female donor with Graves disease. The rearrangement uses TRBV5-1 and TRBJ2-1, with TRBD2 as a possible D gene (6 bases). Sequencing was performed on peripheral blood mononuclear cells (PBMCs), taken at new diagnosis, from a patient treated with antithyroid drugs. The CDR3 sequence: CASSLAVSGSSYNEQFF. CDR3 DNA sequence: TGCGCCAGCAGCTTGGCGGTTAGCGGTAGCTCCTACAATGAGCAGTTCTTC.